Below are 19 T cell receptor beta chains sequenced from a single sample in a study of cytomegalovirus exposure and HLA in healthy donors. With 60 Vbeta and 13 Jbeta primers, the PCR was carried out. Here immunoSEQ multiplex PCR was the method, and the copy in TCRdb shows in-frame clones only, minus some. The sample has some 97,000 clones; about three quarters are singletons. Sequenced material: PBMCs. These receptors all come from a male donor in good health and CMV-seropositive.

The table lists this clone with a count of one. The gene calls are TRBV2 and TRBJ2-1; 8 bases line up with TRBD2. CDR1 SNHLY and CDR2 FYNNEI come from the germline V gene. CDR3 length equals 15 residues. Trimming at V came to 6 bases and at J to 1 base, leaving 5 bases not matched to a gene. CDR3 sequence (DNA): TGTGCCAGCAGAACTACTAGCGGATCCTACAATGAGCAGTTCTTC. Translating gives CASRTTSGSYNEQFF.

This clone was seen once. The chain is built from TRBV5-1 and TRBJ1-6; possible D gene TRBD1, 6 bases. The CDR3 is 16 amino acids. Germline CDR1 is SGHRS and CDR2 is YFSETQ. V gave up 0 bases and J gave up 8 bases, with 15 bases separating them. The chain's CDR3 is CASSLDSQGLDSPLHF. CDR3 sequence (DNA): TGCGCCAGCAGCTTGGATAGCCAGGGGTTGGATTCACCCCTCCACTTT.

The V gene is TRBV19, the J gene TRBJ1-5, with D unresolved. V lost 5 bases, J lost 0 bases, and 8 bases lay in between. Looked up from germline, CDR1 is LNHDA and CDR2 is SQIVND (reference sequence). The CDR3 length is 14 residues. The CDR3, as DNA: TGTGCCAGTAGTCCGCGCGGTAGCAATCAGCCCCAGCATTTT. It encodes CASSPRGSNQPQHF.

About this clone itself: At the DNA level, this CDR3 is encoded by other sequences in the same sample as well. The chain joins TRBV2 to TRBJ1-1; D unclear. CDR3 length: 13 amino acids. Germline assignment: CDR1 SNHLY and CDR2 FYNNEI. Trimming removed 7 bases at V and 5 bases at J, with 14 bases between. The CDR3 sequence is CASTLDRGTEAFF. The CDR3 DNA follows: TGTGCCAGCACCCTGGACCGAGGGACTGAAGCTTTCTTT.

This chain connects TRBV4-3 to TRBJ1-5; TRBD1 matches 7 bases. CDR1 is LGHNA, CDR2 YSLEER, per germline. The junction had 12 bases not matched to a gene; V was cut back by 0 bases and J by 1 base. The CDR3 length is 19 residues. CDR3 loop: CASSQDPPGGRGSNQPQHF. DNA for the CDR3: TGCGCCAGCAGCCAAGATCCACCCGGCGGCAGGGGGAGCAATCAGCCCCAGCATTTT.

The chain combines TRBV6-5 with TRBJ1-5, with TRBD1 identical over 9 bases. The J segment lost 1 base and the V segment lost 7 bases, leaving 5 bases of the junction unmatched. Germline lookup yields CDR1 MNHEY and CDR2 SVGAGI. CDR3 length: 15 residues. The CDR3 sequence is CASTKDRGSNQPQHF. CDR3 in DNA: TGTGCCAGCACCAAGGACAGGGGAAGCAATCAGCCCCAGCATTTT.

The rearrangement joins TRBV10-3 to TRBJ2-6, with a weak D call TRBD1 (6 bases). Germline V gives CDR1 ENHRY, CDR2 SYGVKD. Trimming took 4 bases from V and 2 from J, leaving 9 bases between them. CDR3 length equals 15 residues. CDR3 DNA: TGTGCCATCAGTGGTCCAGGGGCTGGGGCCAACGTCCTGACTTTC. Its protein product is CAISGPGAGANVLTF.

This chain joins TRBV29-1 and TRBJ2-3; 10 bases are a match to TRBD2. The CDR3 covers 17 residues. Germline V gives CDR1 SQVTM, CDR2 ANQGSEA. Trimming cost V 3 bases and J 2 bases; bases outside gene matches: 11. This CDR3 reads CSVEPMLAGAFTDTQYF. The CDR3 nucleotides are TGCAGCGTTGAGCCCATGCTAGCGGGGGCCTTCACAGATACGCAGTATTTT.

The chain uses TRBV29-1 and TRBJ1-2; D is unresolved. Germline CDR1 SQVTM, CDR2 ANQGSEA. CDR3 size: 13 residues. The ends were cut back, 1 base at V and 8 bases at J, with 14 bases in the middle. CDR3: CSVEGGNTEGYTF. CDR3 DNA sequence: TGCAGCGTTGAAGGAGGGAACACTGAAGGCTACACCTTC. The full variable domain, in which reference TRBV29-1 and TRBJ1-2 provide the parts outside the CDR3, is SAVISQKPSRDICQRGTSLTIQCQVDSQVTMMFWYRQQPGQSLTLIATANQGSEATYESGFVIDKFPISRPNLTFSTLTVSNMSPEDSSIYLCSVEGGNTEGYTFGSGTRLTVV.

The chain carries TRBV6-1 and TRBJ1-2, with D tentatively TRBD1 (6 bases). The CDR3 length is 14 residues. Germline-derived CDR1 and CDR2 are MNHNS and SASEGT. V lost 4 bases, J lost 2 bases, and 11 bases lay in between. Written as DNA, the CDR3 is TGTGCCAGCAGTGCCCGGACAGTGAACTATGGCTACACCTTC. Residues: CASSARTVNYGYTF.

The chain combines TRBV18 with TRBJ2-1, with 8 bases fitting TRBD1. Germline V CDR1 and CDR2: KGHSH, LQKENI. The ends lost 6 bases at V and 1 base at J; junction bases unmatched: 5. CDR3 length: 15 residues. The CDR3 spells CASSGGQGSYNEQFF. CDR3 bases: TGTGCCAGCTCCGGAGGACAGGGATCCTACAATGAGCAGTTCTTC.

The chain combines TRBV5-4 with TRBJ2-3, with unresolved D. The CDR3 spans 14 residues. Trimming removed 7 bases from V and 6 bases from J, with 18 bases in between. Per germline, CDR1 SGHNT and CDR2 YYREEE (reference sequence). CDR3 protein: CASSLVGVPDTQYF. The CDR3 DNA reads TGTGCCAGCTCCCTGGTAGGAGTTCCTGATACGCAGTATTTT.

V is TRBV6-1 and J is TRBJ1-1; TRBD1 might be the D (5 bases). The CDR3 has 14 residues. Germline V gene lookup returns CDR1 MNHNS and CDR2 SASEGT. The germline V and J ends were trimmed by 1 base and 4 bases, with 10 bases remaining between them. CDR3 DNA sequence: TGTGCCAGCAGTGAAGTAGACAGAAGCACTGAAGCTTTCTTT. Protein sequence: CASSEVDRSTEAFF.

V usage is TRBV7-2 and J usage is TRBJ2-6; D gene ambiguous. The CDR3 consists of 14 residues. Between the trimmed V and J ends, which lost 6 bases and 0 bases, there was a span of 6 bases. CDR1 SGHTA and CDR2 FQGNSA come from the germline V gene. CDR3 nucleotide sequence: TGTGCCAGCAGTTATTCCTCTGGGGCCAACGTCCTGACTTTC. It translates to CASSYSSGANVLTF.

The V gene is TRBV2, the J gene TRBJ1-3; D gene ambiguous. The CDR3 covers 15 residues. Germline-derived CDR1 and CDR2 are SNHLY and FYNNEI. With 5 bases removed from V and 0 bases from J, the gap between germline ends came to 11 bases. CDR3 protein: CASSLRSISGNTIYF. The CDR3 DNA is TGTGCCAGCAGTCTCCGGAGCATCTCTGGAAACACCATATATTTT.

The genes are TRBV6-4 and TRBJ2-1, with 10 bases that match TRBD2. The CDR3 runs to 14 residues. The V gene end was trimmed by 3 bases and the J gene end by 5 bases; junction bases not matched to a gene: 1. Germline lookup yields CDR1 MRHNA and CDR2 SNTAGT. The CDR3 is CASSEAGGDNEQFF. The CDR3 DNA reads TGTGCCAGCAGTGAAGCGGGGGGGGACAATGAGCAGTTCTTC.

The chain recombines TRBV5-1 with TRBJ1-4, with a possible D match to TRBD1 (5 bases). Trimming pared 0 bases from V and 5 bases from J, leaving 11 bases between. This CDR3 comprises 15 residues. Per germline, CDR1 SGHRS and CDR2 YFSETQ. The CDR3 coding sequence is TGCGCCAGCAGCTTGGCTCAGGGCCTAAATGAAAAACTGTTTTTT. Amino acids: CASSLAQGLNEKLFF.

This chain connects TRBV11-3 to TRBJ2-4; D is possibly TRBD1 (6 bases). CDR1 and CDR2 from the germline V gene are SGHNT and YENEEA. Trimming shortened V by 5 bases and J by 6 bases, and 14 bases separated the two germline ends. This CDR3 spans 14 amino acids. The CDR3, as DNA: TGTGCCAGCAGCACGGACAGTGAGCCAAACATTCAGTACTTC. Amino acids: CASSTDSEPNIQYF.

This rearrangement joins TRBV2 to TRBJ2-2; 12 nucleotides align to TRBD1. J lost 6 bases, V lost 6 bases, and 5 bases had no gene match. The germline V gene has CDR1 SNHLY and CDR2 FYNNEI. The CDR3 loop spans 15 amino acids. CDR3 sequence reads: CASRGQGASSGELFF. CDR3 DNA sequence: TGTGCCAGCAGGGGACAGGGGGCTTCCTCCGGGGAGCTGTTTTTT.